Shown below are 7 T cell receptor beta chains from a single sample sequenced in a study of T-cell reconstitution after alpha-beta-depleted transplantation in children. Preparation of the TCRbeta library used unique molecular identifiers. Each CDR3 protein is one row after TCRdb ran MiXCR on the PCR reads. The data show more than 300,000 distinct CDR3 sequences, with about 17% seen just once and around 41% held by the top ten. The specimen was PBMCs, mostly from graft donor cells, collected 360 days after TCRalphabeta/CD19-depleted stem cell transplant. These receptors originate from a male patient under 10 years old who had a stem cell transplant for acute lymphoblastic leukemia, so the T cells may come from the graft donor.

This clonotype was recorded many times. The chain couples TRBV5-1 to TRBJ2-3; TRBD2 is a possible D gene (5 bases). Germline CDR1 SGHRS, CDR2 YFSETQ. Trimming removed 1 base at V and 3 bases at J, with 9 bases between. CDR3 length equals 14 residues. CDR3 DNA sequence: TGCGCCAGCAGCTTGTCGCGGGTAACAGATACGCAGTATTTT. Translation: CASSLSRVTDTQYF.

This clonotype was observed many times. The rearrangement links TRBV29-1 to TRBJ2-1; the D is unclear. The V and J ends lost 1 base and 3 bases respectively, with 28 bases between them. Germline values: CDR1 SQVTM, CDR2 ANQGSEA. This CDR3 is built from 20 residues. The CDR3 spells CSVEVKGLQNLSRHYNEQFF. CDR3 DNA sequence: TGCAGCGTTGAAGTAAAAGGGCTCCAGAACCTCTCCCGTCACTACAATGAGCAGTTCTTC.

This chain connects TRBV20-1 to TRBJ2-5; no clear D gene. The CDR3 length is 13 residues. Deletions cut 4 bases from V and 2 bases from J, with 11 bases between. Germline V gives CDR1 DFQATT, CDR2 SNEGSKA (reference sequence). CDR3 residues: CSAINYGQETQYF. CDR3 nucleotides: TGCAGTGCTATAAACTACGGGCAAGAGACCCAGTACTTC.

The chain employs TRBV28 and TRBJ1-2; D uncertain. Germline V gives CDR1 MDHEN, CDR2 SYDVKM. The V end lost 3 bases, the J end lost 2 bases, and 10 bases lay between the germline ends. This CDR3 has 14 residues. CDR3 protein: CASSLGSTNYGYTF. The DNA of the CDR3 is TGTGCCAGCAGTTTGGGCAGCACCAACTATGGCTACACCTTC.

This chain links TRBV5-8 with TRBJ1-6; perhaps TRBD1 as D (6 bases). CDR3 length equals 15 residues. V was cut by 4 bases and J by 4 bases, with 12 bases left in between. The germline V gene has CDR1 SGHTS and CDR2 YDEGEE. CDR3 DNA sequence: TGTGCCAGCAGCAGTTCGACAGGATATAATTCACCCCTCCACTTT. It encodes CASSSSTGYNSPLHF.

This clonotype came up many times. The rearrangement uses TRBV29-1 and TRBJ1-2, with 7 positions matching TRBD1. The length of the CDR3 is 12 residues. Trimming cost V 6 bases and J 4 bases; bases outside gene matches: 5. The germline V gene encodes CDR1 SQVTM and CDR2 ANQGSEA. The CDR3 region is CSVDRVGYGYTF. CDR3 bases: TGCAGCGTAGACAGGGTTGGCTATGGCTACACCTTC.

The chain is built from TRBV7-9 and TRBJ1-1; D perhaps matches TRBD1 (6 bases). The CDR3 spans 15 residues. V was shortened by 5 bases and J by 0 bases, with 13 bases between the two germline ends. CDR1 and CDR2 (germline): SEHNR, FQNEAQ (reference sequence). This CDR3 reads CASSRPDRLNTEAFF. The CDR3 bases are TGTGCCAGCAGCCGGCCCGACAGGCTGAACACTGAAGCTTTCTTT.